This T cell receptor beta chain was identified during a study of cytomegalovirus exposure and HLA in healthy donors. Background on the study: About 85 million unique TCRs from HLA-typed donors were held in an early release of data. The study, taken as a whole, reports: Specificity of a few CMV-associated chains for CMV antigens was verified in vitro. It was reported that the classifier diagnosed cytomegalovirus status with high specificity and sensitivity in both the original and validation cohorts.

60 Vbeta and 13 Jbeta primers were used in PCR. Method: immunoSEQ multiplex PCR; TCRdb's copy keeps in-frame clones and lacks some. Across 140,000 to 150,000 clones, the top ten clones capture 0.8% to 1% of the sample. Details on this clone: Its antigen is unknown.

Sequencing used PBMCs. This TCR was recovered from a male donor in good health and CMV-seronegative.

The CDR3 sequence: CASAPRSANTGELFF. CDR3 bases: TGTGCCAGCGCCCCCCGCAGTGCGAACACCGGGGAGCTGTTTTTT. The chain uses TRBV6-1 and TRBJ2-2; D unresolved. CDR1 MNHNS and CDR2 SASEGT come from the germline V gene. The CDR3 length is 15 residues. Trimming removed 8 bases from V and 0 bases from J, with 13 bases in between.